This note documents a single T cell receptor (beta chain) sequence. Its antigen has not been determined. Nothing much larger sits one base from this clone, and base qualities are not available. Whole blood was collected in K2EDTA tubes by collaborating institutions according to the institutions' own protocols. For TCRbeta analysis, collaborator samples were shipped as frozen whole blood, as isolated PBMCs, or as DNA extracted from either sample type. Taken from the germline V gene, the CDR1 and CDR2 loops are MGHDK and SYGVNS. CDR3 length: 16 amino acids, cysteine to phenylalanine. Only the CDR3 region is kept as DNA, spanning 48 bases read in frame from base 1. V and J are trimmed by 2 bases and 3 bases, and the gene matches miss 5 bases of the junction. This sample was included in a study of blood T cell repertoires in COVID-19 (dated by TCRdb to the early 2020s). Regarding the complete study: The collaborator samples originated in the United States, Italy and Spain and spanned the acute and convalescent phases of COVID-19. The prospective study material was composed of cDNA or gDNA derived from T cells, B-cell-depleted T cells, or PBMCs. Samples were obtained from the ongoing ImmuneRACE study (first 160 participants) and from 1,254 subjects provided by 6 global collaborators. Deeply sampled blood TCRbeta repertoires from subjects exposed to, actively infected with, or recovered from COVID-19 were included in the dataset. Where HLA class I and class II types were available, the types were taken from metadata supplied by the sample provider, not from assay-based typing. Sample metadata almost always included a de-identified subject ID, COVID-19 status, age in years and sex. The repertoires were made available in a free public database intended to serve as a resource for research on the immune response to SARS-CoV-2.

TCRbeta CDR3 regions were amplified from genomic DNA using the immunoSEQ Assay, a bias-controlled multiplex PCR. On the study's bioinformatics: Within the assay, amplification of reference gene primers was used to estimate how many nucleated cells each sample contained. To quantify the absolute abundance of each unique TCRbeta CDR3 rearrangement, sequence reads were collapsed and filtered. For each sample, productive Simpson clonality was calculated as the square root of Simpson's diversity index across productive rearrangements. This immuneACCESS table, as held by TCRdb, lists in-frame sequences with V and J called but not all clones. Of the missing ones, under half trace to an unresolved V gene in checked studies; the others have no known cause. V, J and clone size are those of that table, while D and trimming were read from the DNA. Within this sample are about 67,000 clones, with over 70% of them counted one time only. The top ten clonotypes cover approximately 5.6% of the sample.

General findings and caveats noted by the study authors: How much clinical and demographic metadata was included differed by source and by participant, and the metadata was provided uncurated.

The rearranged chain carries TRBV25-1 and TRBJ2-5; 11 middle bases align to TRBD1. The sequence came from a man over 45 with active COVID-19. Source material: peripheral blood. The DNA is as follows: TGTGCCAGCAGTGAAAGGACAGGGGGCAAGGAAGAGACCCAGTACTTC. Translated, this gives CASSERTGGKEETQYF.